This entry is about one T cell receptor (beta chain). What it binds is not known. The sample is drawn from a study of identical twins. TCRdb re-called the 5' RACE reads with MiXCR, one entry per CDR3 protein. The sample has fewer than 500,000 distinct CDR3 sequences; less than 25% are singletons. General study points: Beta out-of-frame sequences showed weaker excess twin sharing. Models came in too low on out-of-frame TCR alpha sharing in monozygotic twins.

V was cut by 4 bases and J by 3 bases, with 11 bases left in between. From germline, CDR1 is DFQATT and CDR2 SNEGSKA (reference sequence). CDR3 length equals 13 residues. This same sample was also taken into another study, of T cells expressing NK-cell markers. That study adds: Source material for TCR beta repertoires consisted of sorted CD3+CD56+NKG2C+, CD3+CD56+NKG2C- and CD3+CD56-NKG2C+ T cells.

The rearrangement uses TRBV20-1 and TRBJ2-3; the D is unclear. The sequenced sample consisted of CD4+ T cells sorted from blood. This TCR derives from a woman aged 18-29 years in good health. The DNA for the CDR3 is TGCAGTGCTACCAGGACCGAAACAGATACGCAGTATTTT. This gives the protein CSATRTETDTQYF.